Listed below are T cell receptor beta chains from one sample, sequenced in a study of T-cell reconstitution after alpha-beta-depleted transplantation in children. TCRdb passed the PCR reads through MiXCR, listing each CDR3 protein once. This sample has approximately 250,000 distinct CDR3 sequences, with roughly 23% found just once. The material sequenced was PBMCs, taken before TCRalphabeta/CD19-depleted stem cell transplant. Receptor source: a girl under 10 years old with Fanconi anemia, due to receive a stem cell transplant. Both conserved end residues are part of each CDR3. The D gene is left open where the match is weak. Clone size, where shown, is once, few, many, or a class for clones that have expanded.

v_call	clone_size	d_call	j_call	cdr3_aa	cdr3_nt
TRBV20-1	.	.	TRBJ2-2	CSDSGTRNTGELFF	TGCAGTGACTCCGGGACTCGCAACACCGGGGAGCTGTTTTTT
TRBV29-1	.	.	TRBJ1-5	CSVVSDSTQPQHF	TGCAGCGTTGTATCGGACAGTACTCAGCCCCAGCATTTT
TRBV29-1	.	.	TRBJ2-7	CSAAFSYEQYF	TGCAGCGCCGCTTTCTCCTACGAGCAGTACTTC
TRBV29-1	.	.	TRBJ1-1	CSVVERMNTEAFF	TGCAGCGTTGTAGAGCGTATGAACACTGAAGCTTTCTTT
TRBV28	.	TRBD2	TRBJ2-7	CASSLLSGSYSEQYF	TGTGCCAGCAGTTTACTGAGCGGGAGCTACTCCGAGCAGTACTTC
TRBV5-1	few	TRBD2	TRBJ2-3	CASSVGGLAVFTQYF	TGCGCCAGCAGCGTAGGTGGACTAGCGGTTTTTACGCAGTATTTT
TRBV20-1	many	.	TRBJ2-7	CSARDIRGTPYEQYF	TGCAGTGCTAGAGATATTCGGGGGACACCCTACGAGCAGTACTTC
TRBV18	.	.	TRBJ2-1	CASSQPNEQFF	TGTGCCAGCTCACAACCCAATGAGCAGTTCTTC
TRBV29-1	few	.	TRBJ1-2	CSLPDPGGNGYTF	TGCAGCTTACCGGACCCCGGGGGGAATGGCTACACCTTC
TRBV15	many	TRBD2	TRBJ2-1	CATSRDGRSYNEQFF	TGTGCCACCAGCAGAGACGGGAGGTCCTACAATGAGCAGTTCTTC
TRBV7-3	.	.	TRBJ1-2	CANSGRNYGYTF	TGTGCCAACTCAGGACGTAACTATGGCTACACCTTC
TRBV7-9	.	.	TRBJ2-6	CASSPRNRDSGANVLTF	TGTGCCAGCAGCCCCAGAAACAGGGACTCTGGGGCCAACGTCCTGACTTTC
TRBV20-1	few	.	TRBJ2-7	CSASIGASEQYF	TGCAGTGCTAGTATTGGGGCCTCCGAGCAGTACTTC
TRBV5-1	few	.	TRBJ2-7	CASSFGYVDYEQYF	TGCGCCAGCAGCTTCGGCTACGTGGACTACGAGCAGTACTTC
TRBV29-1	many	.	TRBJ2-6	CSVERPESGANVLTF	TGCAGCGTTGAACGCCCGGAATCTGGGGCCAACGTCCTGACTTTC
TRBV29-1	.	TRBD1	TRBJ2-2	CSVAGQGTRELFF	TGCAGCGTTGCGGGACAGGGAACCAGGGAGCTGTTTTTT
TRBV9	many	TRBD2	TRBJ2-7	CASSRGGGGYEQYF	TGTGCCAGCAGCCGAGGCGGGGGGGGCTACGAGCAGTACTTC
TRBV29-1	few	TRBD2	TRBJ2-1	CSVEALAGGTEQFF	TGCAGCGTTGAAGCACTAGCGGGAGGAACTGAGCAGTTCTTC
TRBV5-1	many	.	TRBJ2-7	CASSLDVVDEQYF	TGCGCCAGCAGCTTGGATGTAGTCGACGAGCAGTACTTC
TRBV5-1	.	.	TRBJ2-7	CASSLAPGTDFYEQYF	TGCGCCAGCAGCTTGGCCCCCGGGACTGATTTCTACGAGCAGTACTTC
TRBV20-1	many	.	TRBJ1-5	CSVRVADYGNQPQHF	TGCAGTGTCAGGGTAGCGGATTACGGCAATCAGCCCCAGCATTTT
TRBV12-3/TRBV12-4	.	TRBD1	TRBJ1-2	CASSTRDRGKGYTF	TGTGCCAGCAGTACTCGGGACAGGGGAAAGGGCTACACCTTC
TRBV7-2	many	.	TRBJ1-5	CASSLGHSNQPQHF	TGTGCCAGCAGCTTAGGACATAGCAATCAGCCCCAGCATTTT
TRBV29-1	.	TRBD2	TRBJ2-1	CSVEGGRAYNEQFF	TGCAGCGTTGAAGGGGGGAGGGCCTACAATGAGCAGTTCTTC
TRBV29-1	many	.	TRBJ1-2	CSAIREYGYTF	TGCAGCGCTATCAGGGAGTATGGCTACACCTTC
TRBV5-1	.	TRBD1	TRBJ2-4	CASSLQGENIQYF	TGCGCCAGCAGCTTACAGGGGGAAAACATTCAGTACTTC
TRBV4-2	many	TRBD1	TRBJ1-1	CASSQDSDRRNTEAFF	TGTGCCAGCAGCCAAGACTCGGACAGGAGGAACACTGAAGCTTTCTTT
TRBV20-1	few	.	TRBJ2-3	CSAGRDTDTQYF	TGCAGTGCTGGCCGGGACACGGATACGCAGTATTTT
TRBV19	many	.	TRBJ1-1	CASSIDRVNTEAFF	TGTGCCAGTAGTATAGATCGGGTGAACACTGAAGCTTTCTTT